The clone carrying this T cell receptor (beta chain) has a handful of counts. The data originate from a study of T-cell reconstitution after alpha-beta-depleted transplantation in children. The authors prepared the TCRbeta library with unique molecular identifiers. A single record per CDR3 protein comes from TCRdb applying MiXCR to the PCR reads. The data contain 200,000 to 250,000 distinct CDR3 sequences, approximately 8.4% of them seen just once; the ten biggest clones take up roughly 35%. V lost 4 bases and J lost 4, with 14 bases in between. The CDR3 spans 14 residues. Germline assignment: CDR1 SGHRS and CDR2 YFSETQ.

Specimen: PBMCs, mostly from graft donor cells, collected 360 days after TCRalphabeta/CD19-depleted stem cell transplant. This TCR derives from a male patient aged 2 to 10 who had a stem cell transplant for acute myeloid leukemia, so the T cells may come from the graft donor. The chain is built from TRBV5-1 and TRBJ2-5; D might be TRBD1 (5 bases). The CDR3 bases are TGCGCCAGCAGCACGGTCAGGGTGGGAGAGACCCAGTACTTC. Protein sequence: CASSTVRVGETQYF.